Listed here are 14 T cell receptor beta chains from one sample, sequenced in a study of response to subunit inactivated influenza vaccine. TCRdb re-called the RT-PCR reads through MiXCR, storing one row per CDR3 protein. The repertoire consists of over 750,000 distinct CDR3 sequences, with 21% occurring once and the leading ten covering about 9.4%. The sample consisted of PBMCs from blood, taken 5 days after vaccination. The origin of the receptors is a man in his forties or fifties who received an inactivated influenza vaccine.

In its sample, this clonotype was seen many times. V gene TRBV20-1 combines with J gene TRBJ1-5; D unclear. Deletions cut 3 bases from V and 4 bases from J, with 10 bases between. There are 13 residues in the CDR3. CDR1 DFQATT and CDR2 SNEGSKA come from the germline V gene (reference sequence). The CDR3 sequence: CSASPTANQPQHF. The CDR3 DNA is TGCAGTGCTAGCCCCACGGCGAATCAGCCCCAGCATTTT.

The chain combines TRBV20-1 with TRBJ2-3; D tentatively reads TRBD1 or TRBD2 (5 bases each). The V gene lost 0 bases and the J gene lost 1 base, with 11 bases spanning the gap. Germline CDR1 DFQATT, CDR2 SNEGSKA (reference sequence). The CDR3 runs 15 residues. Here the CDR3 DNA reads TGCAGTGCTAGAGATGGGGGAGTCGGCACAGATACGCAGTATTTT. Translation gives CSARDGGVGTDTQYF.

This sequence joins TRBV7-2 and TRBJ2-5; 11 positions agree with TRBD2. Looked up from germline, CDR1 is SGHTA and CDR2 is FQGNSA. CDR3 length: 16 amino acids. With 4 bases clipped from V and 6 bases from J, the junction kept 10 bases outside the gene matches. CDR3 DNA sequence: TGTGCCAGCAGCTATTCCCTTAGCGGGGGGGCGCAGACCCAGTACTTC. Amino acid sequence: CASSYSLSGGAQTQYF.

The chain employs TRBV20-1 and TRBJ2-5, with D unresolved. This CDR3 spans 12 amino acids. The V and J ends lost 2 bases and 4 bases respectively, with 8 bases between them. Germline lookup yields CDR1 DFQATT and CDR2 SNEGSKA (reference sequence). In nucleotides, the CDR3 is TGCAGTGCTAGACTCCCCGGAGAGACCCAGTACTTC. Amino acids: CSARLPGETQYF.

In this sample, this clonotype turned up a few times. The chain recombines TRBV5-1 with TRBJ2-1; weak D call: TRBD2 (6 bases). The germline V and J ends were trimmed by 7 bases and 0 bases, with 11 bases remaining between them. Looked up from germline, CDR1 is SGHRS and CDR2 is YFSETQ. The CDR3 is made up of 14 amino acids. The CDR3 bases are TGCGCCAGCGCGGGACTCAGCTCCTACAATGAGCAGTTCTTC. Translation: CASAGLSSYNEQFF.

J is TRBJ2-7 and V is TRBV20-1; 7 bases fit TRBD1. CDR1 and CDR2 (germline): DFQATT, SNEGSKA (reference sequence). This CDR3 has 16 amino acids. Trimming at V came to 0 bases and at J to 3 bases, leaving 11 bases not matched to a gene. This CDR3 reads CSARDVGGLTIYEQYF. DNA of the CDR3: TGCAGTGCTAGAGATGTAGGGGGCCTAACTATCTACGAGCAGTACTTC.

This clonotype was counted a few times. This sequence joins TRBV9 and TRBJ2-2; D unresolved. Per the germline V gene, CDR1 is SGDLS and CDR2 is YYNGEE. V lost 3 bases and J 1 base, leaving 10 bases between the germline ends. The CDR3 is made up of 15 amino acids. The CDR3 nucleotides are TGTGCCAGCAGCGCCTGGACCTGGAACACCGGGGAGCTGTTTTTT. Its translation is CASSAWTWNTGELFF.

The gene calls are TRBV5-1 and TRBJ2-1; weak D call: TRBD2 (5 bases). Trimming took off 0 bases at V and 14 bases at J, with 9 bases between the two ends. The CDR3 is 11 amino acids. From germline, CDR1 is SGHRS and CDR2 YFSETQ. The DNA for the CDR3 is TGCGCCAGCAGCTTGGATAGCGCCAAGTTCTTC. This codes for CASSLDSAKFF. The full variable domain, with the rest looked up from reference TRBV5-1 and TRBJ2-1, is KAGVTQTPRYLIKTRGQQVTLSCSPISGHRSVSWYQQTPGQGLQFLFEYFSETQRNKGNFPGRFSGRQFSNSRSEMNVSTLELGDSALYLCASSLDSAKFFGPGTRLTVL.

This clonotype occurred a few times. This chain uses TRBV14 with TRBJ2-7; perhaps TRBD2 as D (6 bases). This CDR3 has 16 amino acids. Germline loops: CDR1 SGHDN, CDR2 FVKESK. Trimming cost V 1 base and J 1 base, with 14 bases left between them. The CDR3 bases are TGTGCCAGCAGCCAAGCCCTGACTAGTTGGTCCTACGAGCAGTACTTC. It codes for CASSQALTSWSYEQYF.

This clonotype was counted ten times or more. The rearrangement joins TRBV29-1 to TRBJ2-3, with 10 bases matching TRBD2. Germline loops: CDR1 SQVTM, CDR2 ANQGSEA. The CDR3 extends over 17 amino acids. Trimming removed 1 base from V and 3 bases from J; junction bases left unmatched: 10. The CDR3 region has the DNA TGCAGCGTTGAAGGTGCCTCTAAGCGGGGGGGAACAGATACGCAGTATTTT. This encodes CSVEGASKRGGTDTQYF.

This clonotype was seen more than once but under ten times. The rearrangement joins TRBV5-6 to TRBJ2-5; D gene ambiguous. There are 13 residues in the CDR3. The V gene's germline CDR1 is SGHDT and CDR2 YYEEEE. The V end lost 6 bases, the J end lost 5 bases, and 14 bases lay between the germline ends. In DNA form, the CDR3 reads TGTGCCAGCAAGAGTGAATGGGTGGAGACCCAGTACTTC. This sequence encodes CASKSEWVETQYF. Full variable domain (remainder filled in from reference TRBV5-6 and TRBJ2-5): DAGVTQSPTHLIKTRGQQVTLRCSPKSGHDTVSWYQQALGQGPQFIFQYYEEEERQRGNFPDRFSGHQFPNYSSELNVNALLLGDSALYLCASKSEWVETQYFGPGTRLLVL.

This clonotype was found a few times. The chain has TRBV7-2 and TRBJ2-4; unclear D gene. The V end lost 3 bases, the J end lost 2 bases, and 11 bases lay between the germline ends. CDR3 length: 15 residues. Germline CDR1 SGHTA, CDR2 FQGNSA. This chain's CDR3 is CASSFQGMTKNIQYF. The CDR3 region has the DNA TGTGCCAGCAGCTTTCAAGGGATGACCAAAAACATTCAGTACTTC.

This sequence joins TRBV3-1 and TRBJ1-1, with D possibly TRBD1 on 6 matching bases. Trimming took 5 bases from V and 0 from J, leaving 13 bases between them. The CDR3 has 15 residues. CDR1 and CDR2 from the germline V gene are LGHDT and YNNKEL (reference sequence). The CDR3 DNA sequence: TGTGCCAGCAGCTGGGGGCGGAAATTGAACACTGAAGCTTTCTTT. It yields the protein CASSWGRKLNTEAFF.

The DNA of the CDR3 is TGTGCCAGCACCGAGGGACAGGCCTCCTACGAGCAGTACTTC. This gives the protein CASTEGQASYEQYF. V is TRBV12-3 or TRBV12-4 and J is TRBJ2-7; 8 bases fit TRBD1. The CDR3 spans 14 residues. Losses at the gene ends were 7 bases for V and 0 bases for J; bases not matched to a gene: 5.